This TCR beta chain was documented in a study of blood T cell repertoires in COVID-19. From germline, CDR1 is SGHKS and CDR2 YYEKEE (reference sequence). The V gene lost 0 bases and the J gene lost 4 bases, with 10 bases spanning the gap. This CDR3 has 14 residues. Sequenced by immunoSEQ multiplex PCR; TCRdb stores in-frame clones only, minus some. The sample lists some 87,000 clones, approximately 88% occurring once. The chain links TRBV5-5 to TRBJ1-2; tentative D call: TRBD1 (6 bases). What was sequenced was peripheral blood. The receptor was isolated from an older woman with acute or convalescent COVID-19. This CDR3 is CASSLVRGTYGYTF. The CDR3 nucleotides read TGTGCCAGCAGCTTGGTTAGGGGGACCTATGGCTACACCTTC.